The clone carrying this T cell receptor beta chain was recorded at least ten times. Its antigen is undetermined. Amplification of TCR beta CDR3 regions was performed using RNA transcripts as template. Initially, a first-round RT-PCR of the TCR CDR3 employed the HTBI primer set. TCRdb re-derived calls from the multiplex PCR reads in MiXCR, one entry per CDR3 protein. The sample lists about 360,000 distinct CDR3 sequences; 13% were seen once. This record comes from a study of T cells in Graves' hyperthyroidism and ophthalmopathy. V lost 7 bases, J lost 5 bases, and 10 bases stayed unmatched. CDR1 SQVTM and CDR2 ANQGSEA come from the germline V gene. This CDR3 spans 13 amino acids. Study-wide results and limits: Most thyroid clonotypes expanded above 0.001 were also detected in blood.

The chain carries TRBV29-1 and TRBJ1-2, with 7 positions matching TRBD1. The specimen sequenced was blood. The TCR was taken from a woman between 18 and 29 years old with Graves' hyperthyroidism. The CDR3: CSADFGQAYGYTF. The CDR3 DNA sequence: TGCAGCGCGGACTTCGGACAGGCGTATGGCTACACCTTC.